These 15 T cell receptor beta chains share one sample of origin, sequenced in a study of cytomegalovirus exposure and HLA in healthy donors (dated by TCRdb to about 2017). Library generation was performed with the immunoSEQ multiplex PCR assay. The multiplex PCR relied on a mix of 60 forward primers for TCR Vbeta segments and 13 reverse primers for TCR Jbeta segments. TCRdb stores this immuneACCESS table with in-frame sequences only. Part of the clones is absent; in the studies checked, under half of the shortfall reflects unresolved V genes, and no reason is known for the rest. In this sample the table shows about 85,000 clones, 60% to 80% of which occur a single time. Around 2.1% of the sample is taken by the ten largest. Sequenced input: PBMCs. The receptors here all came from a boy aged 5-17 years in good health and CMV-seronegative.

The CDR3 sequence: CASSFPGLGINEQFF. The CDR3 nucleotides read TGTGCCAGCAGCTTTCCGGGACTAGGAATAAATGAGCAGTTCTTC. The chain couples TRBV7-2 to TRBJ2-1; 8 bases agree with TRBD2. CDR3 size: 15 residues. After removal of 3 bases from V and 7 bases from J, the junction contained 8 bases not matched to a gene. Per the germline V gene, CDR1 is SGHTA and CDR2 is FQGNSA.

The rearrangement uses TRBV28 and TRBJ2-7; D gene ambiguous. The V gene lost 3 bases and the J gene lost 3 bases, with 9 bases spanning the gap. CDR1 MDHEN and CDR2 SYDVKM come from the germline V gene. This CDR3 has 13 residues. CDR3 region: CASSFLPSYEQYF. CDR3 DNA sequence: TGTGCCAGCAGTTTTCTCCCGAGCTACGAGCAGTACTTC. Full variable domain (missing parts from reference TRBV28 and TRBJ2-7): DVKVTQSSRYLVKRTGEKVFLECVQDMDHENMFWYRQDPGLGLRLIYFSYDVKMKEKGDIPEGYSVSREKKERFSLILESASTNQTSMYLCASSFLPSYEQYFGPGTRLTVT.

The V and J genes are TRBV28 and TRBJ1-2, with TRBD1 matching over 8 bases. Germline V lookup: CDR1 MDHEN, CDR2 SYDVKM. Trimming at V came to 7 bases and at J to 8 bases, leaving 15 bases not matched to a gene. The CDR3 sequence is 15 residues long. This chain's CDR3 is CASNLARDRGLGYTF. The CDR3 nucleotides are TGTGCCAGCAATCTCGCCCGCGACAGGGGATTAGGCTACACCTTC.

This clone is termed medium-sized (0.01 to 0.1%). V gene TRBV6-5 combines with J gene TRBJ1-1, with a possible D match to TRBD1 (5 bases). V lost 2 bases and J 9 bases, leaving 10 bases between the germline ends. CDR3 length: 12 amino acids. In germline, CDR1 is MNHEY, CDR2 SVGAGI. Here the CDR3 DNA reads TGTGCCAGCAGTTACAACCAGGGTCAAGCTTTCTTT. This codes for CASSYNQGQAFF.

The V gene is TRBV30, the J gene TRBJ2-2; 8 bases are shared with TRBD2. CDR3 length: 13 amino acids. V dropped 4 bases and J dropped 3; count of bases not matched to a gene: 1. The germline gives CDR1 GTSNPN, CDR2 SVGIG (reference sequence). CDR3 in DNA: TGTGCCTGGACTAGCGGGTACACCGGGGAGCTGTTTTTT. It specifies CAWTSGYTGELFF.

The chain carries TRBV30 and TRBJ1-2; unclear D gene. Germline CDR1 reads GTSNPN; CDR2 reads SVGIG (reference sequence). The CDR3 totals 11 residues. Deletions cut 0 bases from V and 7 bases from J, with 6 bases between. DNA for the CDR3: TGTGCCTGGAGTGTCAGCGGTGGCTACACCTTC. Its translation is CAWSVSGGYTF. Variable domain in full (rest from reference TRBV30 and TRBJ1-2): SQTIHQWPATLVQPVGSPLSLECTVEGTSNPNLYWYRQAAGRGLQLLFYSVGIGQISSEVPQNLSASRPQDRQFILSSKKLLLSDSGFYLCAWSVSGGYTFGSGTRLTVV.

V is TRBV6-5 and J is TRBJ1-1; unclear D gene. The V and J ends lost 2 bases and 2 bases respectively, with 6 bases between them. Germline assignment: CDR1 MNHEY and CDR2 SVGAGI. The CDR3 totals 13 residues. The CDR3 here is CASSYRGNTEAFF. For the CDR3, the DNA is TGTGCCAGCAGTTACCGCGGAAACACTGAAGCTTTCTTT.

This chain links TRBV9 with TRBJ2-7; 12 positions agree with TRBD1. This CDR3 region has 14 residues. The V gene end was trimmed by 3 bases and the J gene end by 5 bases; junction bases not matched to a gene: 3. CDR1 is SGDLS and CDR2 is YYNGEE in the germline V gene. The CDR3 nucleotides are TGTGCCAGCAGCGCGGGACAGGGGGCGAACGAGCAGTACTTC. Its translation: CASSAGQGANEQYF. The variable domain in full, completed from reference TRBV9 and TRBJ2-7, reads DSGVTQTPKHLITATGQRVTLRCSPRSGDLSVYWYQQSLDQGLQFLIQYYNGEERAKGNILERFSAQQFPDLHSELNLSSLELGDSALYFCASSAGQGANEQYFGPGTRLTVT.

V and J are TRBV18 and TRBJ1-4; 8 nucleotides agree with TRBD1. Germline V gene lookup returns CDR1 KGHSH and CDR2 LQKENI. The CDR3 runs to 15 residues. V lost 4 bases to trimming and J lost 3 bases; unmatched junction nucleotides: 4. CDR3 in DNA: TGTGCCAGCTCACTCGACAGGGGTTCTAATGAAAAACTGTTTTTT. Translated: CASSLDRGSNEKLFF. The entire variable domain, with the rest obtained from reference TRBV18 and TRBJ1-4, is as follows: NAGVMQNPRHLVRRRGQEARLRCSPMKGHSHVYWYRQLPEEGLKFMVYLQKENIIDESGMPKERFSAEFPKEGPSILRIQQVVRGDSAAYFCASSLDRGSNEKLFFGSGTQLSVL.

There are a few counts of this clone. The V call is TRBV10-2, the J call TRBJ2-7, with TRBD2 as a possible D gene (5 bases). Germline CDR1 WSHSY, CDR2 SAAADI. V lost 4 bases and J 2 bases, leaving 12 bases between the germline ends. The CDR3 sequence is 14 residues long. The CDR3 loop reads CASSASRRPYEQYF. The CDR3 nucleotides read TGCGCCAGCAGTGCTAGCAGGCGTCCCTACGAGCAGTACTTC.

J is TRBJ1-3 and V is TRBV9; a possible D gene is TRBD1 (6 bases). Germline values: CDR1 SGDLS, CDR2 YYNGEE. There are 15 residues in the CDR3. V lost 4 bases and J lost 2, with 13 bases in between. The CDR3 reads CASSPRTGPGNTIYF. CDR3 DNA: TGTGCCAGCAGCCCCCGCACAGGGCCTGGAAACACCATATATTTT.

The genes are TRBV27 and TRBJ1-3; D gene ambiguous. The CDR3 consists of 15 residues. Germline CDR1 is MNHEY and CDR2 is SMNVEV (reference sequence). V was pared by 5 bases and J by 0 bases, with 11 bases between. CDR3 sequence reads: CASSREGFSGNTIYF. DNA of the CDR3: TGTGCCAGCAGTAGAGAGGGTTTCTCTGGAAACACCATATATTTT.

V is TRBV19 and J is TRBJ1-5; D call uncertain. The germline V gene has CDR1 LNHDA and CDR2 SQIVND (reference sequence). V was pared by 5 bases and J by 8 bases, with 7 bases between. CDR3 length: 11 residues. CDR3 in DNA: TGTGCCAGTAGTTCCGGGGAGCCCCAGCATTTT. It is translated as CASSSGEPQHF.

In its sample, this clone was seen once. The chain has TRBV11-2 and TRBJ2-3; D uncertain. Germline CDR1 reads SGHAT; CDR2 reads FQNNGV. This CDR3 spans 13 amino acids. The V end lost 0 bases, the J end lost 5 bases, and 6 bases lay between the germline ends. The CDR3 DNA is TGTGCCAGCAGCTTAGATCTAAGAGATACGCAGTATTTT. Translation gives CASSLDLRDTQYF.

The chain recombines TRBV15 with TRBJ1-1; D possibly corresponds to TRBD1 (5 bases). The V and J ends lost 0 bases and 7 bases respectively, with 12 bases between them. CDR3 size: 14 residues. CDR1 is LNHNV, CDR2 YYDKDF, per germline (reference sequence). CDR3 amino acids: CATSREQVFDEAFF. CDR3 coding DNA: TGTGCCACCAGCAGAGAACAGGTGTTTGATGAAGCTTTCTTT.